This TCR beta chain originates from a study of beta chain features in type 1 diabetes. This clone was observed a handful of times. CDR3 length: 14 residues. Between the trimmed V and J ends, which lost 4 bases and 5 bases, there was a span of 14 bases. Germline V lookup: CDR1 SGHTA, CDR2 FQGNSA. Expressed TCRB transcripts were sequenced because the entire RNA isolate underwent reverse transcription. The protocol was immunoSEQ multiplex PCR, while the TCRdb copy is restricted to in-frame clones and leaves out a portion. The sample includes 300,000 to 350,000 clones, roughly 8% of them seen just once. The source material was central memory CD4+ T cells from blood. This receptor was taken from a woman aged 18-35 years in good health. The chain uses TRBV7-2 and TRBJ2-5; D possibly matches TRBD1 or TRBD2 (6 bases each). CDR3 in amino acids: CASSWLGGWETQYF. The CDR3 DNA follows: TGTGCCAGCAGCTGGTTGGGGGGCTGGGAGACCCAGTACTTC.